Below are 22 T cell receptor beta chains sequenced from a single sample in a study of cytomegalovirus exposure and HLA in healthy donors. Use of 60 Vbeta and 13 Jbeta primers characterized the PCR. Some clones are missing from TCRdb's copy, which holds only in-frame ones; the method was immunoSEQ multiplex PCR. The data show around 110,000 clones, around three quarters seen once. The specimen was PBMCs. These receptors came from a woman aged 18 to 35 in good health and CMV-seropositive.

The CDR3: CASSLGVRNEKLFF. In DNA form, the CDR3 reads TGTGCCAGCAGTTTAGGGGTGAGGAATGAAAAACTGTTTTTT. The chain combines TRBV5-6 with TRBJ1-4, with a weak D call TRBD1 (5 bases). Trimming removed 5 bases from V and 5 bases from J, with 13 bases in between. CDR3 size: 14 residues. Germline CDR1 SGHDT, CDR2 YYEEEE.

The chain recombines TRBV7-2 with TRBJ2-7; perhaps TRBD2 as D (6 bases). V was clipped by 4 bases and J by 2 bases, with 18 bases between them. This CDR3 is 16 amino acids long. Germline V CDR1 and CDR2: SGHTA, FQGNSA. CDR3 nucleotide sequence: TGTGCCAGCAGCTCATATAGCGGCCAGAACACCTACGAGCAGTACTTC. It yields the protein CASSSYSGQNTYEQYF.

The chain uses TRBV7-9 and TRBJ1-5; 10 bases are shared with TRBD1. J was trimmed by 0 bases and V by 1 base; bases with no gene match: 9. The CDR3 runs 19 residues. Germline loops: CDR1 SEHNR, CDR2 FQNEAQ (reference sequence). The CDR3 bases are TGTGCCAGCAGCTTAGAGGATGGACAGGGGGAAACTAGCAATCAGCCCCAGCATTTT. The encoded protein is CASSLEDGQGETSNQPQHF.

The chain employs TRBV5-1 and TRBJ2-3, with D tentatively TRBD2 (6 bases). This CDR3 spans 16 amino acids. Trimming left V 0 bases short and J 2 bases short, with 13 bases between. CDR1 and CDR2 from the germline V gene are SGHRS and YFSETQ. The CDR3 spells CASSLGRGGDTDTQYF. As DNA, the CDR3 is TGCGCCAGCAGCTTGGGGCGGGGTGGCGACACAGATACGCAGTATTTT.

The J gene is TRBJ2-7, the V gene TRBV6-1; 7 bases fit TRBD2. CDR3 length: 17 residues. Trimming at V came to 1 base and at J to 5 bases, leaving 14 bases not matched to a gene. Looked up from germline, CDR1 is MNHNS and CDR2 is SASEGT. The CDR3, as DNA: TGTGCCAGCAGTGAAGATCGCTGGGAGGGTCCCATTCACGAGCAGTACTTC. Residues: CASSEDRWEGPIHEQYF.

The rearrangement uses TRBV11-3 and TRBJ2-5, with TRBD1 identical over 7 bases. The CDR3 sequence is 13 residues long. After removal of 5 bases from V and 4 bases from J, the junction contained 4 bases not matched to a gene. Germline loops: CDR1 SGHNT, CDR2 YENEEA. CDR3: CASSRTGGETQYF. The CDR3 nucleotides read TGTGCCAGCAGCCGGACAGGTGGAGAGACCCAGTACTTC.

Only a few counts were recorded for this clone. The V gene is TRBV5-1, the J gene TRBJ2-7; weak D call: TRBD1 (5 bases). The CDR3 runs 16 residues. Germline V CDR1 and CDR2: SGHRS, YFSETQ. The V and J ends lost 1 base and 6 bases respectively, with 20 bases between them. The CDR3 DNA sequence: TGCGCCAGCAGCTTGAGGCCCGATGAAGGGGTGAGCGAGCAGTACTTC. It is translated as CASSLRPDEGVSEQYF.

The chain uses TRBV4-1 and TRBJ2-3; 10 nucleotides agree with TRBD2. J was trimmed by 5 bases and V by 6 bases; bases with no gene match: 11. This CDR3 contains 16 residues. From germline, CDR1 is MGHRA and CDR2 YSYEKL. CDR3 in amino acids: CASRTGSSGSRDTQYF. The CDR3 DNA reads as TGCGCCAGCAGGACGGGGTCTAGCGGGAGTCGAGATACGCAGTATTTT.

A note on this clone: The same CDR3 is also encoded by other DNA sequences in this sample. The chain couples TRBV5-6 to TRBJ1-2, with 7 bases fitting TRBD1. CDR1 SGHDT and CDR2 YYEEEE come from the germline V gene. With 4 bases clipped from V and 4 bases from J, the junction kept 7 bases outside the gene matches. The CDR3 length is 14 residues. The CDR3 here is CASSEGQHLYGYTF. As DNA, the CDR3 is TGTGCCAGCAGCGAGGGACAGCATCTCTATGGCTACACCTTC.

The chain combines TRBV4-1 with TRBJ2-7, with TRBD1 identical over 8 bases. This CDR3 contains 15 residues. The V gene end was trimmed by 6 bases and the J gene end by 2 bases; junction bases not matched to a gene: 9. Germline V gene sequence: CDR1 MGHRA, CDR2 YSYEKL. The CDR3: CASSQGAGAAYEQYF. CDR3 bases: TGCGCCAGCAGTCAGGGGGCAGGGGCCGCCTACGAGCAGTACTTC.

V is TRBV7-3 and J is TRBJ1-1; tentatively, D is TRBD1 (6 bases). CDR3 length: 14 residues. Per the germline V gene, CDR1 is SGHTA and CDR2 is FQGTGA. Trimming pared 1 base from V and 7 bases from J, leaving 13 bases between. This CDR3 reads CASSLNSGAGEAFF. DNA of the CDR3: TGTGCCAGCAGCTTAAACTCAGGGGCCGGTGAAGCTTTCTTT.

The rearrangement links TRBV11-2 to TRBJ1-2; D unclear. V was shortened by 5 bases and J by 0 bases, with 16 bases between the two germline ends. CDR3 length equals 16 residues. The germline V gene has CDR1 SGHAT and CDR2 FQNNGV. The chain's CDR3 is CASSQRIFQANYGYTF. In DNA, the CDR3 is TGTGCCAGCAGCCAAAGAATATTCCAGGCTAACTATGGCTACACCTTC.

This chain joins TRBV6-5 and TRBJ2-7, with a weak D call TRBD2 (5 bases). Germline lookup yields CDR1 MNHEY and CDR2 SVGAGI. V was clipped by 2 bases and J by 8 bases, with 13 bases between them. This CDR3 has 13 residues. The CDR3 here is CASSYSRETQQYF. The CDR3, as DNA: TGTGCCAGCAGTTACAGTCGGGAAACGCAGCAGTACTTC.

This clone was seen a few times. This chain joins TRBV11-3 and TRBJ1-2; D call uncertain. The V gene's germline CDR1 is SGHNT and CDR2 YENEEA. The CDR3 runs to 15 residues. V was trimmed by 0 bases and J by 4 bases, leaving 12 bases between them. The CDR3 region has the DNA TGTGCCAGCAGCTTAGACCCCGGGAGTGGCTATGGCTACACCTTC. Amino acids: CASSLDPGSGYGYTF.

This rearrangement joins TRBV9 to TRBJ1-3, with 8 positions matching TRBD1. Germline lookup yields CDR1 SGDLS and CDR2 YYNGEE. After removal of 4 bases from V and 0 bases from J, the junction contained 6 bases not matched to a gene. The CDR3 is 16 residues long. The CDR3 DNA reads TGTGCCAGCAGCCTGGGACAGGCCTCCTCTGGAAACACCATATATTTT. It codes for CASSLGQASSGNTIYF.

V is TRBV10-3 and J is TRBJ2-7; TRBD1 might be the D (6 bases). The ends were cut back, 3 bases at V and 2 bases at J, with 11 bases in the middle. This CDR3 has 14 amino acids. CDR1 and CDR2 from the germline V gene are ENHRY and SYGVKD. The DNA for the CDR3 is TGTGCCATCAGTGATGACGACAGGACCTACGAGCAGTACTTC. Translated, it gives CAISDDDRTYEQYF.

This clone was seen a handful of times. The gene calls are TRBV4-1 and TRBJ2-7; 10 bases line up with TRBD2. CDR1 is MGHRA and CDR2 is YSYEKL in the germline V gene. CDR3 length equals 16 residues. Trimming took 0 bases from V and 3 from J; bases not matched to a gene: 5. The CDR3 DNA reads TGCGCCAGCAGCCAAGAAAAGCGGGAGGGCCGCTACGAGCAGTACTTC. Translated: CASSQEKREGRYEQYF.

V and J are TRBV9 and TRBJ2-1; 8 bases map to TRBD2. The CDR3 loop spans 13 amino acids. Germline V gives CDR1 SGDLS, CDR2 YYNGEE. The trim removed 6 bases at V and 9 bases at J, leaving 8 bases unmatched. CDR3 DNA: TGTGCCAGCACCGGGACTAGTTATGGTGAGCAGTTCTTC. Translated, it gives CASTGTSYGEQFF. The variable domain in full, completed from reference TRBV9 and TRBJ2-1, reads DSGVTQTPKHLITATGQRVTLRCSPRSGDLSVYWYQQSLDQGLQFLIQYYNGEERAKGNILERFSAQQFPDLHSELNLSSLELGDSALYFCASTGTSYGEQFFGPGTRLTVL.

The chain joins TRBV11-2 to TRBJ2-7; perhaps TRBD2 as D (5 bases). This CDR3 is 14 amino acids long. The germline V and J ends were trimmed by 1 base and 5 bases, with 12 bases remaining between them. Per the germline V gene, CDR1 is SGHAT and CDR2 is FQNNGV. CDR3 nucleotides: TGTGCCAGCAGCTTAGGAGCGGAGGACCACGAGCAGTACTTC. It specifies CASSLGAEDHEQYF.

J is TRBJ2-7 and V is TRBV28; weak D call: TRBD2 (5 bases). This CDR3 contains 14 residues. Trimming stripped 5 bases from V and 0 bases from J, with 11 bases between. Germline CDR1 and CDR2: MDHEN and SYDVKM. The CDR3 DNA reads as TGTGCCAGCAGTCCCGTAGGGAGCTCCTACGAGCAGTACTTC. Translated, it gives CASSPVGSSYEQYF.

The chain has TRBV9 and TRBJ1-5, with a tentative D call TRBD1 (6 bases). Germline CDR1 and CDR2: SGDLS and YYNGEE. The CDR3 sequence is 16 residues long. Trimming cost V 4 bases and J 5 bases, with 19 bases left between them. The CDR3 region has the DNA TGTGCCAGCAGCCCATCCGCGGGGGCGTCGGATCAGCCCCAGCATTTT. This codes for CASSPSAGASDQPQHF. Together with reference TRBV9 and TRBJ1-5, the CDR3 gives the full variable domain: DSGVTQTPKHLITATGQRVTLRCSPRSGDLSVYWYQQSLDQGLQFLIQYYNGEERAKGNILERFSAQQFPDLHSELNLSSLELGDSALYFCASSPSAGASDQPQHFGDGTRLSIL.

The chain is built from TRBV7-6 and TRBJ1-4; 7 nucleotides agree with TRBD1. Germline V gene data show CDR1 as SGHVS and CDR2 as FNYEAQ. The length of the CDR3 is 16 residues. The V gene end was trimmed by 6 bases and the J gene end by 8 bases; junction bases not matched to a gene: 15. The CDR3 region is CASSQFPQGRREKLFF. The CDR3 DNA is TGTGCCAGCAGTCAGTTTCCACAGGGGAGAAGAGAAAAACTGTTTTTT. The full variable domain, rest sourced from reference TRBV7-6 and TRBJ1-4, is GAGVSQSPRYKVTKRGQDVALRCDPISGHVSLYWYRQALGQGPEFLTYFNYEAQQDKSGLPNDRFSAERPEGSISTLTIQRTEQRDSAMYRCASSQFPQGRREKLFFGSGTQLSVL.